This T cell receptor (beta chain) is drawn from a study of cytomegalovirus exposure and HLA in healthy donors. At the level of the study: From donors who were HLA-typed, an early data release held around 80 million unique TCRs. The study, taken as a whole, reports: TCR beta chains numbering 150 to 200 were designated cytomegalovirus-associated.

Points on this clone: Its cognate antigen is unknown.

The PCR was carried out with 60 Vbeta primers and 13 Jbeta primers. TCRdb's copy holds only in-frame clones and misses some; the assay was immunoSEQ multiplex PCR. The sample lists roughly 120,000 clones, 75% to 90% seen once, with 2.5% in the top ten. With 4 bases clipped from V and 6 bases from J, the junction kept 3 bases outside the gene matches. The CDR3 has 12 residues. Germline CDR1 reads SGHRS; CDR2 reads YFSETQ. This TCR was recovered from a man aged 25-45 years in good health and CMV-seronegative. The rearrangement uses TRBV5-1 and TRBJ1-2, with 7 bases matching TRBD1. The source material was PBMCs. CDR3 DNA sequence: TGCGCCAGCAGCCCTGACAGGGATGGCTACACCTTC. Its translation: CASSPDRDGYTF.